A single T cell receptor beta chain is shown here with its context. This clone has only a few counts. What this receptor recognizes is not known. It has no much larger one-base neighbor in the sample; base qualities were not kept. Magnetic bead negative selection was used to isolate untouched CD4+ T cells from Ficoll-separated PBMC, with purity averaging nearly 98%. Untouched CD4+ T cells were isolated with magnetic beads from Ficoll-separated PBMC, and a purity of about 98% was reached with negligible CD8+ contamination. Peripheral blood mononuclear cells came from the buffy coats of a few healthy blood donors. All three donors were CMV seronegative. The DNeasy Blood & Tissue Kit was used for extraction of genomic DNA. Genomic DNA from sorted CD137+CD4+ cells and from pre-culture CD4+ baseline samples of each subject was subjected to TCRB sequencing. TCRB CDR3 regions were amplified with the immunoSEQ multiplex PCR using forward primers for 54 TRBV segments and reverse primers for 13 TRBJ segments. Deep resolution, with a target of 190,000 or so T cell genomes, was applied to the sequencing of pre-culture CD4+ samples. Sequencing of the amplicons on an Illumina HiSeq System generated 87 bp reads spanning the CDR3. The paper's data handling went like this. Correction for PCR and sequencing errors was applied to reads, and CDR3 regions were defined through alignment to IMGT reference sequences. Template and unique rearrangement counts were estimated using synthetic template pools. Clonality was calculated as 1 minus Pielou's evenness. The Daley-Smith estimator was used to estimate richness. Morisita's index served as the measure of repertoire overlap. Clones present in cultured samples but not detected in the pre-culture repertoire of the same donor were defined as low-abundance clones. TCRdb limited this immuneACCESS table to in-frame rearrangements with V and J called. A share of clones is missing; checked studies link under half to unresolved V genes, and the rest is unexplained. V and J calls and clone size come straight from that table; D and trimming were deduced from the DNA. Here the sample has roughly 70,000 clones; around three quarters occur a single time. The biggest ten clones account for 1.6% of the sample.

This entry is derived from a study of T cell repertoires and HLA-DP antigens (dated by TCRdb to 2016 to 2019). Context from the whole study: Using HeLa cells transduced to present allogeneic HLA-DP, the study set up an in vitro model of CD4+ T cell alloreactivity. Of the three donors, two were male and one was female, and their ages ranged from the 18-to-29 age band up to the 60-to-69 age band. An average DNA input of approximately 220 ng was used for sorted CD137+CD4+ samples, compared with about 1,300 ng for pre-culture CD4+ samples. The two alloantigens modelled structurally similar versus dissimilar alloantigens, differing from self at one and approximately 11 peptide-binding groove amino acids, respectively.

Overall results and qualifications from the work: The study was limited by having only three donors, by relying on a non-physiological HeLa antigen-presenting system, and by using total CD4+ responder cells. Naive and memory CD4+ repertoires were not analysed separately. An average cumulative frequency of around 36% against one allele and less than 65% against the other was found for clones undetected before culture. Clonality of sorted CD137+ cells was similar against both alloantigens (approximately 0.39) and much higher than in pre-culture samples (about 0.04).

From the cysteine up to the phenylalanine, the CDR3 has a length of 13 residues. Of all the DNA, just the CDR3 is kept, 39 bases in frame from base 1. As encoded in the germline V gene, CDR1 is LGHNA while CDR2 is YSLEER. Trimming at the junction amounts to 3 bases on V and 5 bases on J, and the germline ends lie 10 bases apart. The origin of this receptor is a man in his 60s in good health and CMV-seronegative. Sequencing input: CD4+ T cells from PBMCs. The chain couples TRBV4-3 to TRBJ1-1; no D gene call is confident. CDR3 protein: CASSHDRGTEAFF. The DNA is TGCGCCAGCAGCCATGACCGAGGGACTGAAGCTTTCTTT.